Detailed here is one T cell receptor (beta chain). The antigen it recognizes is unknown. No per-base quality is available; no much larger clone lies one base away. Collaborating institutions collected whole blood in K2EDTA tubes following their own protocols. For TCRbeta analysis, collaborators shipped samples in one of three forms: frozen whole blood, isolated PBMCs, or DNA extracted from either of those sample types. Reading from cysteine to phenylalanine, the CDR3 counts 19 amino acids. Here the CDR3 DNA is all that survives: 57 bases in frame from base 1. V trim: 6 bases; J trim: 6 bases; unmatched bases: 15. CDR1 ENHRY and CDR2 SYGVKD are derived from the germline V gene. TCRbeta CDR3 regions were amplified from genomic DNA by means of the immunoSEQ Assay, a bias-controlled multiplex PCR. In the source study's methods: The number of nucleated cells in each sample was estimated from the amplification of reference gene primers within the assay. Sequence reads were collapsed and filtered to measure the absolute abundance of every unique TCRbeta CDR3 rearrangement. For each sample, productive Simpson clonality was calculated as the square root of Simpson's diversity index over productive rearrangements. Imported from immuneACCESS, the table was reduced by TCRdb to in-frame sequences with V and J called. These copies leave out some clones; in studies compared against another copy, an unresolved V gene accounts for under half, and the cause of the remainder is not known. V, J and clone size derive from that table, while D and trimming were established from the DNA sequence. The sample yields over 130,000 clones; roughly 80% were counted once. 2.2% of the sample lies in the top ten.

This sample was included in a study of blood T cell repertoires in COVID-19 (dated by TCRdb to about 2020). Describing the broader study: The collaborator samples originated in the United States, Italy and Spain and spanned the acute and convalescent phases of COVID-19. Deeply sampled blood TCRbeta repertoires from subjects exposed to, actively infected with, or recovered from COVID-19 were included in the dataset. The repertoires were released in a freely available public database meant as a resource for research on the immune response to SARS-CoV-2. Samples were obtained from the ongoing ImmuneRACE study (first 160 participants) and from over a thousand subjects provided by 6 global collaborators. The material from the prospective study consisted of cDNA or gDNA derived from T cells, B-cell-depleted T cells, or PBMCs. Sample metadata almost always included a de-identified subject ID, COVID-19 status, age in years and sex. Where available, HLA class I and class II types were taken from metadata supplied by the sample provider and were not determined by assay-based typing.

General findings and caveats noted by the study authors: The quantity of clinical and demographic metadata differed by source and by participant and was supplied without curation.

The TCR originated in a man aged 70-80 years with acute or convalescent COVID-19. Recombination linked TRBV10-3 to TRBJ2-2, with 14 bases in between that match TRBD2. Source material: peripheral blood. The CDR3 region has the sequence CAISPLDLGLAGEPGELFF. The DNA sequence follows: TGTGCCATCAGCCCGTTGGACTTGGGACTAGCGGGAGAACCCGGGGAGCTGTTTTTT.